This T cell receptor beta chain derives from a study of T cell responses to AZD1222 COVID-19 vaccine. The repertoire was sequenced with immunoSEQ multiplex PCR; TCRdb's copy has only in-frame clones and lacks some. The data hold tens of thousands of clones, with roughly 90% observed a single time. Study results and limitations: Breadth and depth of Spike-specific TCRs rose after two AZD1222 doses. After the peak T cell response, and only then, were repertoires sampled. The donors showed a predominance of white British ancestry and of females, with possible underestimation of clonal diversity.

This CDR3 has 13 amino acids. Trimming took 9 bases from V and 0 from J, leaving 9 bases between them. Details on this clone: Its antigen is unknown.

V usage is TRBV12-3 or TRBV12-4 and J usage is TRBJ1-3, with D unclear. The sample here was peripheral blood, taken on day 0 of AZD1222 vaccination. This receptor was obtained from an adult in good health. The CDR3 nucleotides read TGTGCCAGTGCAGGAAGCTCTGGAAACACCATATATTTT. Translation: CASAGSSGNTIYF.